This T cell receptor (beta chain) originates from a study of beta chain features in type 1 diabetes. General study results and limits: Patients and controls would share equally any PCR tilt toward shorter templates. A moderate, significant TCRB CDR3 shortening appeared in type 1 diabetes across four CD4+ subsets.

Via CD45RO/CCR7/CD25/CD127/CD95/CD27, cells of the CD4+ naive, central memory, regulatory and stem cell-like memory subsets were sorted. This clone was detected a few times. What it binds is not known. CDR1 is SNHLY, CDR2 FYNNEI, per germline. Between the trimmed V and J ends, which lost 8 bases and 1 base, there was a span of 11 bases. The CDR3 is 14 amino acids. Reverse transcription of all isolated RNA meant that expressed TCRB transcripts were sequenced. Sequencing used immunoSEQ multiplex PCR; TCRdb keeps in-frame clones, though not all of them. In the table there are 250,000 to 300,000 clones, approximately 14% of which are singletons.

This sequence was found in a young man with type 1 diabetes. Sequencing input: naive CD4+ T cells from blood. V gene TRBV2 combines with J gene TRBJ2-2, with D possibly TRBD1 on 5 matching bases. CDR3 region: CASQDQGNTGELFF. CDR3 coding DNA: TGTGCCAGCCAAGACCAGGGGAACACCGGGGAGCTGTTTTTT.